This TCR beta chain was recorded in a study of CD4 T cells in relation to SARS-CoV-2 and coronaviruses. Study context: The restricting HLA molecule for shared crossreactive spike epitopes was mapped. Study-wide points: SARS-CoV-2-driven expansion was significantly weaker in crossreactive than monoreactive clones. Pre-pandemic and post-infection samples never came from the same donor.

The unexposed donors gave CD4+ T cells in about 2011-2018, prior to COVID-19. Cryopreserved PBMCs were CD4-enriched, then split into naive and memory cells. Using immunoSEQ multiplex PCR, the repertoire was profiled, and TCRdb retains in-frame clones only, with some absent. The sample lists approximately 64,000 clones; around 93% were seen once. In regard to this clone: Its antigen is as yet unknown.

V was pared by 4 bases and J by 1 base, with 8 bases between. Per the germline V gene, CDR1 is LNHDA and CDR2 is SQIVND (reference sequence). The CDR3 contains 13 residues. Sequences were obtained from naive CD4+ T cells from PBMCs. Subset reported: naive CD4+ T cells isolated by negative enrichment. The clonotype comes from a human donor in good health. J is TRBJ2-7 and V is TRBV19; perhaps TRBD1 as D (5 bases). The CDR3 nucleotides read TGTGCCAGTAGTAGGGGCAGATCCTACGAGCAGTACTTC. It encodes CASSRGRSYEQYF.